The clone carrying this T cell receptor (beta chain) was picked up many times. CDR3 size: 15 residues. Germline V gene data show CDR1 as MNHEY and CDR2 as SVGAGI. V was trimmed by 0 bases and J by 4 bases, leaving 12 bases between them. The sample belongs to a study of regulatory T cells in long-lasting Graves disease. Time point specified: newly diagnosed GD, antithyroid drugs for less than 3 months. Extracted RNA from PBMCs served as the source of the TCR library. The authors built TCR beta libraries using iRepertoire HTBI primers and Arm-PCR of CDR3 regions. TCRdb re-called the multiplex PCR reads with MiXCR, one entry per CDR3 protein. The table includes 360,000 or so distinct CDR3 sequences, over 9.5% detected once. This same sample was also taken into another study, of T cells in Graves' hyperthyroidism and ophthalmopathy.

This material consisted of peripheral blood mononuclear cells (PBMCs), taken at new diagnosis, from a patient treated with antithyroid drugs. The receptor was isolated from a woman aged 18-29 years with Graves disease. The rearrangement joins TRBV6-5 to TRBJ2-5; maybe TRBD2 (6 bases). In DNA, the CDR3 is TGTGCCAGCAGTTACTCGAGCCGGGGGAGAGAGACCCAGTACTTC. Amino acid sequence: CASSYSSRGRETQYF.